Listed below are T cell receptor beta chains from one sample, sequenced in a study of human T cells and chemical hapten exposure. TCRdb re-called the RACE reads with MiXCR, one entry per CDR3 protein. The table has 370,000 or so distinct CDR3 sequences, approximately 5.1% seen once; the top ten hold under 3%. Source: whole blood, taken in connection with sensitization to the hapten diphenylcyclopropenone (DPC). The source is a woman aged 45-59 years with alopecia areata. Some clones in this sample may be carry-over from other donors' samples. CDR3s include the opening cysteine and the closing phenylalanine or tryptophan. A D gene is named only where the DNA matches it firmly. Clone size is not always given. Where it is, it says once, few, many or a class for expanded clones.

cdr3_aa	cdr3_nt	v_call	d_call	j_call	clone_size	cdr3_length
CASSVTSYEQYF	TGTGCCAGCAGTGTCACTTCCTACGAGCAGTACTTC	TRBV25-1	-	TRBJ2-7	many	12
CASSHLVTDTQYF	TGTGCCAGCAGCCATCTCGTCACAGATACGCAGTATTTT	TRBV3-1	-	TRBJ2-3	many	13
CSVRLEPYGYTF	TGCAGCGTTAGGTTAGAGCCTTATGGCTACACCTTC	TRBV29-1	-	TRBJ1-2	-	12
CASSDSRTISQETQYF	TGTGCCAGCAGCGACAGCAGGACAATATCCCAAGAGACCCAGTACTTC	TRBV7-9	-	TRBJ2-5	many	16
CASSSSTGSYEQYF	TGCGCCAGCAGCTCATCGACAGGGTCCTACGAGCAGTACTTC	TRBV5-1	TRBD1	TRBJ2-7	many	14
CASSEYNEAFF	TGTGCCAGCAGTGAATACAACGAAGCTTTCTTT	TRBV25-1	-	TRBJ1-1	-	11
CASSIGNIQYF	TGTGCCAGTAGTATTGGGAACATTCAGTACTTC	TRBV19	-	TRBJ2-4	-	11
CASSFRSRSYEQYF	TGTGCCAGCAGCTTCCGATCCCGCTCCTACGAGCAGTACTTC	TRBV5-6	-	TRBJ2-7	few	14
CASSYLGRSYNEQFF	TGTGCCAGCAGTTACCTCGGCCGCTCCTACAATGAGCAGTTCTTC	TRBV6-2/TRBV6-3	-	TRBJ2-1	many	15
CASSLGHPGGELFF	TGTGCCAGCAGCTTAGGGCACCCCGGCGGGGAGCTGTTTTTT	TRBV7-9	-	TRBJ2-2	few	14
CASSLGGRSPLHF	TGTGCCAGCAGTTTAGGGGGGCGTTCACCCCTCCACTTT	TRBV12-3/TRBV12-4	-	TRBJ1-6	many	13
CASRKDTEAFF	TGCGCCAGCAGAAAAGACACTGAAGCTTTCTTT	TRBV5-1	-	TRBJ1-1	-	11
CASSYRGGQPQHF	TGTGCCAGCAGTTACAGGGGTGGACAGCCCCAGCATTTT	TRBV6-2/TRBV6-3	-	TRBJ1-5	many	13
CASSLYNLAGVEQYF	TGTGCCAGCAGTTTGTATAACCTAGCGGGCGTGGAGCAGTACTTC	TRBV28	TRBD2	TRBJ2-7	many	15
CASRAGLIGEDYGYTF	TGCGCCAGCAGGGCCGGACTGATTGGGGAGGACTATGGCTACACCTTC	TRBV10-2	-	TRBJ1-2	many	16
CSVARLQETQYF	TGCAGCGTTGCACGGTTACAAGAGACCCAGTACTTC	TRBV29-1	-	TRBJ2-5	many	12
CASSQGRVAEQFF	TGTGCCAGCAGCCAAGGAAGAGTGGCTGAGCAGTTCTTC	TRBV3-1	-	TRBJ2-1	-	13
CSAGRTGSYGYTF	TGCAGTGCCGGACGGACAGGGAGCTATGGCTACACCTTC	TRBV20-1	TRBD1	TRBJ1-2	many	13
CASSPLLGLYYEQYF	TGTGCCAGCAGCCCCCTTCTGGGACTATACTACGAGCAGTACTTC	TRBV7-2	TRBD2	TRBJ2-7	many	15
CSVAQTNTEAFF	TGCAGCGTTGCGCAGACGAACACTGAAGCTTTCTTT	TRBV29-1	-	TRBJ1-1	many	12
CASGLGPSYEQYF	TGTGCTAGTGGTTTAGGGCCCTCCTACGAGCAGTACTTC	TRBV12-5	-	TRBJ2-7	-	13
CASSWSGELFF	TGTGCCAGCAGCTGGAGCGGGGAGCTGTTTTTT	TRBV6-2/TRBV6-3	-	TRBJ2-2	many	11
CASSLQSALGNTIYF	TGTGCCAGCAGCCTCCAGAGCGCCCTAGGAAACACCATATATTTT	TRBV6-6	-	TRBJ1-3	many	15
CASSPGGGGLHNQPQHF	TGTGCCAGCTCACCAGGGGGCGGGGGCTTACACAATCAGCCCCAGCATTTT	TRBV18	-	TRBJ1-5	many	17
CASMDLLIGPGELFF	TGCGCCAGCATGGATCTATTAATAGGTCCCGGGGAGCTGTTTTTT	TRBV4-1	-	TRBJ2-2	many	15